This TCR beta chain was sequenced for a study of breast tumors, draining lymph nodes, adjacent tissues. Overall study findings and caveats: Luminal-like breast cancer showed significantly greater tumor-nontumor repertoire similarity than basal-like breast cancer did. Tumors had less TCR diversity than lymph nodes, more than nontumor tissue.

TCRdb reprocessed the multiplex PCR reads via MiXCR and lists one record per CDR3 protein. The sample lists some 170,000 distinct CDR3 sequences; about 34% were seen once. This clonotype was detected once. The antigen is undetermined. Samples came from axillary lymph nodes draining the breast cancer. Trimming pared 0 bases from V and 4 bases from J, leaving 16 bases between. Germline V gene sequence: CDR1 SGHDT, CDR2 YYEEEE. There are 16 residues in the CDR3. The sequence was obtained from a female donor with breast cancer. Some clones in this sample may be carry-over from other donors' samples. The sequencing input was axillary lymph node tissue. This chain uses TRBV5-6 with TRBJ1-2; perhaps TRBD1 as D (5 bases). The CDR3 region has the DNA TGTGCCAGCAGCTTGGGTGGGGGGTCAAGCGGCTATGGCTACACCTTC. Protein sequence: CASSLGGGSSGYGYTF. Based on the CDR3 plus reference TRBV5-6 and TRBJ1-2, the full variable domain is DAGVTQSPTHLIKTRGQQVTLRCSPKSGHDTVSWYQQALGQGPQFIFQYYEEEERQRGNFPDRFSGHQFPNYSSELNVNALLLGDSALYLCASSLGGGSSGYGYTFGSGTRLTVV.